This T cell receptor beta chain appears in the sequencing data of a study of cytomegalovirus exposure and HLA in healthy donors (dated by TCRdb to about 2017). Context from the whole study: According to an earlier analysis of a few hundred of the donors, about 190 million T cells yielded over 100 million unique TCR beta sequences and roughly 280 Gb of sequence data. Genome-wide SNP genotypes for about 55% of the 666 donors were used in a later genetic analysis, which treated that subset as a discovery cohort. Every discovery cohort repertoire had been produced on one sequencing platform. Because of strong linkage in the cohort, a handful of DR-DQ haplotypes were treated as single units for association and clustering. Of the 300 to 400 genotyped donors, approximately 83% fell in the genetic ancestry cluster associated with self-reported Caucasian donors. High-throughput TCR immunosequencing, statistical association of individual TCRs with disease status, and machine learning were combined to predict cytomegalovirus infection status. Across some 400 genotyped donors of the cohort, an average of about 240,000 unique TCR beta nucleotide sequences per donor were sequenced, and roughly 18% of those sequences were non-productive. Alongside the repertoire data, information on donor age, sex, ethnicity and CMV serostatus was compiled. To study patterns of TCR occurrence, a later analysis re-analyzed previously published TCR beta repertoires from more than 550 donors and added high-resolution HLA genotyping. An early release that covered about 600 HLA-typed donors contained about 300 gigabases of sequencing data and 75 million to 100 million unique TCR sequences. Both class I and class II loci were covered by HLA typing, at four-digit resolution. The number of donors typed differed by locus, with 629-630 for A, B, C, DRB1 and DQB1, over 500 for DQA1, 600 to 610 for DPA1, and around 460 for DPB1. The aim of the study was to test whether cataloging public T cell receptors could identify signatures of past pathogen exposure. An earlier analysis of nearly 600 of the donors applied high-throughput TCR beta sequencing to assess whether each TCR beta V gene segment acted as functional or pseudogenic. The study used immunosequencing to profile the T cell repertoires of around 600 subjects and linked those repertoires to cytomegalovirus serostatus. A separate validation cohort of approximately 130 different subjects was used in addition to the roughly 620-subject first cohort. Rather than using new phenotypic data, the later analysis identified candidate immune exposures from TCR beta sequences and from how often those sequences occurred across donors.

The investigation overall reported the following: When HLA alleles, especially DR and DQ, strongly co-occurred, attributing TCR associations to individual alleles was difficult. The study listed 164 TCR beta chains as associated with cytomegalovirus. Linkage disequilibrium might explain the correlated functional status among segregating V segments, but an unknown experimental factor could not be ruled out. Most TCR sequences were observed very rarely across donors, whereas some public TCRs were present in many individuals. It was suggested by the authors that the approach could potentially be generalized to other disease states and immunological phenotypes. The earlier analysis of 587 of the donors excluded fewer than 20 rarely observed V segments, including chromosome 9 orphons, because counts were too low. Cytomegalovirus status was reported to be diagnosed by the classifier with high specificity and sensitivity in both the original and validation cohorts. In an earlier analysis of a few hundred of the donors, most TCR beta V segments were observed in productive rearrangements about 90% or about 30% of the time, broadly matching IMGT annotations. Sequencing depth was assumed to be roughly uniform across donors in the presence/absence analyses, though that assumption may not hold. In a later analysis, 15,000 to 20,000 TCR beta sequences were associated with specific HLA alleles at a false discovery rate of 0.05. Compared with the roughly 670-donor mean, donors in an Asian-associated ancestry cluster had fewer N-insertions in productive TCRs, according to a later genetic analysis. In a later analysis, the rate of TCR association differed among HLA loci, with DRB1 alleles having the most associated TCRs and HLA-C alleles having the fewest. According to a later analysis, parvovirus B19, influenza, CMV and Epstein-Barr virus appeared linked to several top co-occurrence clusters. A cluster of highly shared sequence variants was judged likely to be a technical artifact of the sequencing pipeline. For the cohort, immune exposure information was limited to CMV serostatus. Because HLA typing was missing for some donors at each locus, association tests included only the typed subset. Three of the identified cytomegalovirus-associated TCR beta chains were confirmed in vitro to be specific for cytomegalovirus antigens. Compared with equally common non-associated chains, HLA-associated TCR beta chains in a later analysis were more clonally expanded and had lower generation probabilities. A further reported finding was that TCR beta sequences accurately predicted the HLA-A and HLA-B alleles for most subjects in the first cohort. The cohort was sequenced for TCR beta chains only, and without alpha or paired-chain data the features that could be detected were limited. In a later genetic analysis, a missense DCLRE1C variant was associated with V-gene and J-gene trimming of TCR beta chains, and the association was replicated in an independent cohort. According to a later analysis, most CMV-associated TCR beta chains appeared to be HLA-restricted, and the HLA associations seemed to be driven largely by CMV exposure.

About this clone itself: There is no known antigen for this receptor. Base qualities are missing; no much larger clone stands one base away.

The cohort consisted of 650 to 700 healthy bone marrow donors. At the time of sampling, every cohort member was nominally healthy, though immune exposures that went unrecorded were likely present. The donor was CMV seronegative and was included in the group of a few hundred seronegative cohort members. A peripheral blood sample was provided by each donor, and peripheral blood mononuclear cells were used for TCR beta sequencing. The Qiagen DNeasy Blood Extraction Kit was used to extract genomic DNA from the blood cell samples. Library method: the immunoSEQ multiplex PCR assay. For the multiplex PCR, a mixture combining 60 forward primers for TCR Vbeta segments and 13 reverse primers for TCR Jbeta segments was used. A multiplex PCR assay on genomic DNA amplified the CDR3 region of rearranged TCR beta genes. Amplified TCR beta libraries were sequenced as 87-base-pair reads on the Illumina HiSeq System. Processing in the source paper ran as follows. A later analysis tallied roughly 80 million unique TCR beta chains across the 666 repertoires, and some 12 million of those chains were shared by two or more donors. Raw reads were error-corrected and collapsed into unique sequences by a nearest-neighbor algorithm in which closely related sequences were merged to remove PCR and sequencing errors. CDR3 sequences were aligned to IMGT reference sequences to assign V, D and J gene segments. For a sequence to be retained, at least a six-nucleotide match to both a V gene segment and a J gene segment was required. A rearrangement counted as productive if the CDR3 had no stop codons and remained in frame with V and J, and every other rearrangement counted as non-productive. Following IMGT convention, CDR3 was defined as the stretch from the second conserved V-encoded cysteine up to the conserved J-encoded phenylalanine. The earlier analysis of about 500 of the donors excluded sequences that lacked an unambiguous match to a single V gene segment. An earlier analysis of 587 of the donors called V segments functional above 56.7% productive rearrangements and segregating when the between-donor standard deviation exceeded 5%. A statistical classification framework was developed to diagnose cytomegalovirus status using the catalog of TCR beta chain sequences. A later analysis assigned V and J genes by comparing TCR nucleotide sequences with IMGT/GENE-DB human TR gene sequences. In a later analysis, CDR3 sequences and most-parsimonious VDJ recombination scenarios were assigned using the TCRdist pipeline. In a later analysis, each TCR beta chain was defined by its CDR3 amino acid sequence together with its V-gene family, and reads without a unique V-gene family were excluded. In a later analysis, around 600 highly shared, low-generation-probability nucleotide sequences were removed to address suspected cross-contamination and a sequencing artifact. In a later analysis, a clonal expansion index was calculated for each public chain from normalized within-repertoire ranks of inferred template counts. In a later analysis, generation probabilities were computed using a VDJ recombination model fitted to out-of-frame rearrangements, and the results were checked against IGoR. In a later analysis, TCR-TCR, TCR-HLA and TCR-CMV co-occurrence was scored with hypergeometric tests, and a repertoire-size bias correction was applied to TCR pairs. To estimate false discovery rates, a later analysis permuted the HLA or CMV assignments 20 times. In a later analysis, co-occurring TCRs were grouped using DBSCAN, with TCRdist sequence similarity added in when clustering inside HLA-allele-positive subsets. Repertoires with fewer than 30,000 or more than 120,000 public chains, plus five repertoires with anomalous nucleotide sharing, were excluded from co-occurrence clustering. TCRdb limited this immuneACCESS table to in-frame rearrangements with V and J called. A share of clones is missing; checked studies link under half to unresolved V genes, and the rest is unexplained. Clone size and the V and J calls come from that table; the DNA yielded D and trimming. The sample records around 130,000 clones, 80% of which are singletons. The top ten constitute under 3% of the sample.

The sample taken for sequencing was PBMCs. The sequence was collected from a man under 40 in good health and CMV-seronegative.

The CDR3 in this case is CASSQPGLVNNEQFF. The DNA reads TGTGCCAGCAGCCAACCGGGACTAGTAAACAATGAGCAGTTCTTC. Recombination linked TRBV11-3 to TRBJ2-1; TRBD2 agrees with 8 junctional bases. In the germline V gene, CDR1 corresponds to SGHNT and CDR2 to YENEEA. The CDR3 runs 15 amino acids, cysteine and phenylalanine included. The read is trimmed to its CDR3 DNA, 45 bases read in frame from base 1. The germline V end is reduced by 5 bases and the J end by 5 bases; junction bases left unmatched: 8.